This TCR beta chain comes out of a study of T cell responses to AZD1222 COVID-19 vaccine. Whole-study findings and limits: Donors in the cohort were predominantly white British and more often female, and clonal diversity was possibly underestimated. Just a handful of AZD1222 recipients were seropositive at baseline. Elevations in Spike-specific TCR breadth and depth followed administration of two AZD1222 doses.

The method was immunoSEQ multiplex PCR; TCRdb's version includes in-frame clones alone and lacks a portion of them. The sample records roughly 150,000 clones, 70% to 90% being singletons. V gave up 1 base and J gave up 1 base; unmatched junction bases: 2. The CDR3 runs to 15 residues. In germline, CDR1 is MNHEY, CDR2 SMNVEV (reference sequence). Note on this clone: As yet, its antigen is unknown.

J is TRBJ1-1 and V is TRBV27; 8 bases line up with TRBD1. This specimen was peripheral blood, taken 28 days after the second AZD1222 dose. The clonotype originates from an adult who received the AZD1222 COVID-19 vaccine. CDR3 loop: CASSLYTGGNTEAFF. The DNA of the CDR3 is TGTGCCAGCAGTTTATATACAGGGGGGAACACTGAAGCTTTCTTT.